The sequence of this T cell receptor beta chain was determined in a study of cytomegalovirus exposure and HLA in healthy donors (dated by TCRdb to the late 2010s). Background for the entire study: According to an earlier analysis of 450 to 650 of the donors, 150 million to 200 million T cells yielded approximately 120 million unique TCR beta sequences and approximately 280 Gb of sequence data. An early release covering roughly 640 HLA-typed donors comprised roughly 300 gigabases of sequencing data and tens of millions of unique TCR sequences. The genetic ancestry cluster associated with self-reported Caucasian donors included 80% to 90% of the roughly 400 genotyped donors. The study aimed to test whether signatures of past pathogen exposure could be identified by cataloging public T cell receptors. The study profiled the T cell repertoires of approximately 700 subjects by immunosequencing and related them to cytomegalovirus serostatus. In addition to the first cohort of 666 subjects, a separate validation cohort of approximately 110 different subjects was used. High-throughput TCR immunosequencing, statistical association of individual TCRs with disease status, and machine learning were combined to predict cytomegalovirus infection status. To study patterns of TCR occurrence, a later analysis re-analyzed previously published TCR beta repertoires from 666 donors and added high-resolution HLA genotyping. The later analysis used no new phenotypic data to find candidate immune exposures, relying instead on TCR beta sequences and their occurrence across donors. To decide whether each TCR beta V gene segment behaved as functional or pseudogenic, an earlier analysis of some 540 of the donors relied on high-throughput TCR beta sequencing. Donor age, sex, ethnicity and CMV serostatus were compiled together with the repertoire data. Genome-wide SNP genotypes for about three fifths of the roughly 700 donors were used in a later genetic analysis, which treated that subset as a discovery cohort. All discovery cohort repertoires had been generated using a single sequencing platform. Class I and class II HLA loci were covered by the typing at four-digit resolution. Typing coverage varied by locus: roughly 629-640 donors for A, B, C, DRB1 and DQB1; approximately 500 for DQA1; approximately 610 for DPA1; around 490 for DPB1. Because of strong linkage in the cohort, a handful of DR-DQ haplotypes were treated as single units for association and clustering. Among a few hundred genotyped donors of the cohort, an average of 235,054 unique TCR beta nucleotide sequences were sequenced per donor, around 20% of them non-productive. Results and caveats for the whole study, not just this receptor: Three of the identified cytomegalovirus-associated TCR beta chains were confirmed in vitro to be specific for cytomegalovirus antigens. In the study, roughly 160 TCR beta chains were listed as associated with cytomegalovirus. In a later genetic analysis, a missense DCLRE1C variant was associated with V-gene and J-gene trimming of TCR beta chains, and the association was replicated in an independent cohort. Because some donors lacked HLA typing at each locus, the association tests relied only on the typed subset. When HLA alleles, especially DR and DQ, strongly co-occurred, attributing TCR associations to individual alleles was difficult. The classifier was reported to diagnose cytomegalovirus status with high specificity and sensitivity in both the original and validation cohorts. In an earlier analysis of about 600 of the donors, most TCR beta V segments appeared in productive rearrangements about 90% or about 30% of the time, broadly matching IMGT annotations. Several of the top co-occurrence clusters appeared to be linked to parvovirus B19, influenza, CMV and Epstein-Barr virus, according to a later analysis. Only TCR beta chains were sequenced in this cohort, and the absence of alpha or paired-chain data limited detectable features. The sequencing pipeline was judged likely to have produced a cluster of highly shared sequence variants as a technical artifact. It was suggested by the authors that the approach could potentially be generalized to other disease states and immunological phenotypes. Correlated functional status among segregating V segments might reflect linkage disequilibrium, but an unknown experimental factor could not be ruled out. In a later analysis, most CMV-associated TCR beta chains were found to appear HLA-restricted, with HLA associations seemingly driven largely by CMV exposure. The presence/absence analyses assumed that sequencing depth was roughly uniform across donors, and that assumption may not be true. In a later genetic analysis, fewer N-insertions in productive TCRs were reported among donors in an Asian-associated ancestry cluster than the 666-donor mean. In a later analysis, some 18,000 TCR beta sequences were associated with specific HLA alleles at a false discovery rate of 0.05. In a later analysis, HLA-associated TCR beta chains were found to be more clonally expanded and to have lower generation probabilities than equally common non-associated chains. A further reported finding was that TCR beta sequences accurately predicted the HLA-A and HLA-B alleles for most subjects in the first cohort. The 87-base-pair reads could not distinguish some IMGT-functional V segments, including TRBV6-2 and TRBV6-3, so those segments were excluded. Some 16 rarely observed V segments, including chromosome 9 orphons, were excluded from the earlier analysis of approximately 500 of the donors because counts were too low. Most TCR sequences were seen in very few donors, while some public TCRs were found in many individuals. For the cohort, immune exposure information was limited to CMV serostatus. According to a later analysis, TCR association rates differed among HLA loci, with DRB1 alleles showing the most associated TCRs and HLA-C alleles showing the fewest.

In regard to this clone: The antigen this receptor binds is unknown.

At the junction V is shortened by 4 bases and J by 3 bases; bases outside the gene matches: 3. From a lookup of the germline V gene, CDR1 and CDR2 are SGHRS and YFSETQ. Including the terminal cysteine and phenylalanine, the CDR3 comprises 15 residues. The sequence is cut down to CDR3 DNA, 45 bases in frame from base 1. Libraries were made using the immunoSEQ multiplex PCR assay. A mixture of 60 forward primers for TCR Vbeta segments and 13 reverse primers for TCR Jbeta segments was used in the multiplex PCR. A multiplex PCR assay on genomic DNA amplified the CDR3 region of rearranged TCR beta genes. Amplified TCR beta libraries were sequenced as 87-base-pair reads on the Illumina HiSeq System. As for how the authors treated the data: A later analysis tallied some 79 million unique TCR beta chains across the roughly 610 repertoires, and about 10 million of those chains were shared by two or more donors. Raw reads were error-corrected and collapsed into unique sequences by a nearest-neighbor algorithm in which closely related sequences were merged to remove PCR and sequencing errors. V, D and J gene segments were assigned by aligning CDR3 sequences to IMGT reference sequences. Each retained sequence needed at least a six-nucleotide match to both a V gene segment and a J gene segment. Rearrangements were called productive when the CDR3 lacked stop codons and stayed in frame with V and J; all others were non-productive. CDR3 was defined by IMGT convention, running from the second conserved V-encoded cysteine to the conserved J-encoded phenylalanine. The earlier analysis of 500 to 650 of the donors excluded any sequence lacking an unambiguous match to a single V gene segment. In an earlier analysis of about 590 of the donors, a V segment was called functional when productive rearrangements were above 56.7%, and segregating when the standard deviation between donors exceeded 5%. A statistical classification framework was developed to diagnose cytomegalovirus status using the catalog of TCR beta chain sequences. In a later analysis, V and J genes were assigned by comparing TCR nucleotide sequences against IMGT/GENE-DB human TR gene sequences. A later analysis assigned CDR3 sequences and most-parsimonious VDJ recombination scenarios with the TCRdist pipeline. In a later analysis, each TCR beta chain was defined by its CDR3 amino acid sequence together with its V-gene family, and reads without a unique V-gene family were excluded. In a later analysis, 500 to 650 highly shared, low-generation-probability nucleotide sequences were removed to address suspected cross-contamination and a sequencing artifact. In a later analysis, a clonal expansion index for each public chain was calculated from normalized within-repertoire ranks of inferred template counts. A later analysis computed generation probabilities with a VDJ recombination model fitted to out-of-frame rearrangements, and checked the results against IGoR. In a later analysis, TCR-TCR, TCR-HLA and TCR-CMV co-occurrence was scored with hypergeometric tests, and a repertoire-size bias correction was applied to TCR pairs. In a later analysis, false discovery rates were estimated by permuting HLA or CMV assignments 20 times. In a later analysis, co-occurring TCRs were grouped with DBSCAN, and TCRdist sequence similarity was added when clustering was performed within HLA-allele-positive subsets. Co-occurrence clustering excluded repertoires with fewer than 30,000 or more than 120,000 public chains, plus five with anomalous nucleotide sharing. The clones in this table, taken by TCRdb from immuneACCESS, are in-frame only. Not every clone is retained; where verified, under half of the shortfall comes from an unresolved V gene, and the cause of the rest is unknown. V and J calls and clone size follow that table, whereas D and trimming were derived from the DNA. The table for this sample lists approximately 110,000 clones. The ten largest clones capture 2% to 2.5% of the sample.

The cohort consisted of 666 healthy bone marrow donors. At the time of sampling, every cohort member was nominally healthy, though immune exposures that went unrecorded were likely present. The donor tested CMV seronegative and was one of the 352 seronegative cohort members. A peripheral blood sample was collected from each donor, and TCR beta sequencing was performed on peripheral blood mononuclear cells. The Qiagen DNeasy Blood Extraction Kit was used to extract genomic DNA from the blood cell samples. The source of this sequence is a man aged 40-49 years in good health and CMV-seronegative. Sequenced: PBMCs. The chain uses TRBV5-1 and TRBJ2-1; TRBD1 matches 11 bases in the middle. The CDR3 corresponds to CASSTGTGGYNEQFF. The nucleotide sequence reads as follows: TGCGCCAGCAGCACCGGGACAGGGGGCTACAATGAGCAGTTCTTC.